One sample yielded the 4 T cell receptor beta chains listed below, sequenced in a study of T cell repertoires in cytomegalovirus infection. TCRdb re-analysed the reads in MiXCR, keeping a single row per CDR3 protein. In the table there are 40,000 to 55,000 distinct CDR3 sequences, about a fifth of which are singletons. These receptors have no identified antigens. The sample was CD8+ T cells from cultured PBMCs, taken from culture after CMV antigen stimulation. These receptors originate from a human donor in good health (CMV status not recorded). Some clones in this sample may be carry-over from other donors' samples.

The CDR3 DNA follows: TGTGCCAGCAGTTACAGGGTATCCGAGCAGTACTTC. Amino acid sequence: CASSYRVSEQYF. The chain couples TRBV6-6 to TRBJ2-7; unclear D gene. V was pared by 2 bases and J by 6 bases, with 8 bases between. This CDR3 region has 12 residues. CDR1 is MNHNY, CDR2 SVGAGI, per germline (reference sequence).

The CDR3 DNA reads TGTGCCAGCAGCCCGAGCAGGGGGCGTCGAGACTACGAGCAGTACTTC. Translating it yields CASSPSRGRRDYEQYF. This chain links TRBV7-2 with TRBJ2-7; TRBD1 matches 8 bases. Germline trimming cut 5 bases from V and 3 bases from J; bases unmatched to any gene: 12. Germline V lookup: CDR1 SGHTA, CDR2 FQGNSA. This CDR3 is built from 16 residues.

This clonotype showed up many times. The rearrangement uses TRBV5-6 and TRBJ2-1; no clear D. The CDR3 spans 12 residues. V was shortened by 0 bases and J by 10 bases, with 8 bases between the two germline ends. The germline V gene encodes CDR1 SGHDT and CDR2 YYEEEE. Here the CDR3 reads CASSLGGKEQFF. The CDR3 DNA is TGTGCCAGCAGCTTGGGTGGTAAAGAGCAGTTCTTC.

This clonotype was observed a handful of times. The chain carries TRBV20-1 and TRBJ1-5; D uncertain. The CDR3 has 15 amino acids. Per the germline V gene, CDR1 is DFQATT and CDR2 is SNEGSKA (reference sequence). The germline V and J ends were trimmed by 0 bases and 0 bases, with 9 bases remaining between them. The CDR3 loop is CSARDGMYSNQPQHF. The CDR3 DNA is TGCAGTGCTAGAGATGGGATGTATAGCAATCAGCCCCAGCATTTT.